A single sample gave rise to the 3 T cell receptor beta chains below, sequenced in a study of shared T cell receptors in the human thymus. Assay used: immunoSEQ multiplex PCR; TCRdb lists only in-frame clones, some missing. The table shows about 660,000 clones, with approximately 88% occurring only once. Another study also made use of these data, one on human thymus T cells.

The specimen sequenced was thymocytes. The receptor set was obtained from a boy younger than two with a congenital heart defect.

In DNA form, the CDR3 reads TGTGCCAGCAGTCAAAGGGGTGGGACTGGAAACACCATATATTTT. It is translated as CASSQRGGTGNTIYF. J is TRBJ1-3 and V is TRBV27, with D perhaps TRBD1 (5 bases). This CDR3 region has 15 residues. V lost 5 bases and J lost 2, with 13 bases in between. The germline gives CDR1 MNHEY, CDR2 SMNVEV (reference sequence).

Comment on this clone: The sample carries other DNA sequences with the same CDR3. V usage is TRBV28 and J usage is TRBJ2-1, with TRBD2 matching 11 bases. Germline values: CDR1 MDHEN, CDR2 SYDVKM. V shed 1 base, J shed 5 bases, and the junction held 1 base outside the gene matches. This CDR3 comprises 15 residues. CDR3 sequence (DNA): TGTGCCAGCAGTTTATTACTAGCGGGGGACAATGAGCAGTTCTTC. This gives the protein CASSLLLAGDNEQFF.

This clone appeared a single time. The chain combines TRBV6-5 with TRBJ1-2; no clear D. This CDR3 region has 13 residues. Trimming left V 6 bases short and J 6 bases short, with 14 bases between. Germline CDR1 MNHEY, CDR2 SVGAGI. The CDR3 nucleotides read TGTGCCAGCAGGCCATCCAGATTCGATGGCTACACCTTC. Amino acids: CASRPSRFDGYTF.